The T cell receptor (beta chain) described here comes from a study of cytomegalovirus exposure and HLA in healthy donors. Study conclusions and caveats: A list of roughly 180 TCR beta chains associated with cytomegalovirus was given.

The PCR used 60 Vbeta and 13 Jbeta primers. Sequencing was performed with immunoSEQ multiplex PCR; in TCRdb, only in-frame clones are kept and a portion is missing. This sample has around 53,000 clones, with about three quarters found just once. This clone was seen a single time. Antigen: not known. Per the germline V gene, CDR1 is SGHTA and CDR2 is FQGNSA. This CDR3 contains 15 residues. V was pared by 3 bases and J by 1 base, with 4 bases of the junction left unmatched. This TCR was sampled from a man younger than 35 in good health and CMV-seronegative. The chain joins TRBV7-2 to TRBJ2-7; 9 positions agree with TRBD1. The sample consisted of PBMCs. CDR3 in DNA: TGTGCCAGCAGCTTTTGGACAGGGGCTTCCTACGAGCAGTACTTC. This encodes CASSFWTGASYEQYF.